Below are 17 T cell receptor beta chains sequenced from a single sample in a study of blood T cell repertoires in COVID-19. This table comes from immunoSEQ multiplex PCR, and its TCRdb copy is limited to in-frame clones, with some not included. The sample lists 430,000 or so clones; roughly 88% were seen once. The material sequenced was PBMCs or T cells enriched from blood (not recorded which). Source of these receptors: a young woman who had been exposed to COVID-19.

The gene calls are TRBV27 and TRBJ1-2, with D hard to call. V lost 2 bases and J lost 7, with 8 bases in between. Germline V gene sequence: CDR1 MNHEY, CDR2 SMNVEV (reference sequence). The CDR3 sequence is 12 residues long. The CDR3 protein is CASSLAGVGYTF. The CDR3 nucleotides are TGTGCCAGCAGTTTAGCCGGGGTTGGCTACACCTTC.

The chain employs TRBV5-1 and TRBJ1-1, with 8 nucleotides matching TRBD1. Losses at the gene ends were 4 bases for V and 0 bases for J; bases not matched to a gene: 8. Germline values: CDR1 SGHRS, CDR2 YFSETQ. This CDR3 is built from 16 residues. Here the CDR3 DNA reads TGCGCCAGCAGCCGGACAGGGCCTTTTATGAACACTGAAGCTTTCTTT. Its translation is CASSRTGPFMNTEAFF.

This clone occurred once. The rearrangement uses TRBV28 and TRBJ1-2; 9 nucleotides line up with TRBD1. The CDR3 covers 17 residues. The V gene end was trimmed by 2 bases and the J gene end by 5 bases; junction bases not matched to a gene: 12. Germline CDR1 reads MDHEN; CDR2 reads SYDVKM. CDR3 in DNA: TGTGCCAGCAGTTTACCCGGTATTGTAGGGACAGGGTATGGCTACACCTTC. Translated, it gives CASSLPGIVGTGYGYTF.

The V call is TRBV3-1 (or the pseudogene TRBV3-2), the J call TRBJ1-3; D remains ambiguous. Germline V CDR1 and CDR2: LGHDT, YNNKEL (reference sequence). V shed 4 bases and J shed 9 bases, with 13 bases lying between them. This CDR3 region has 13 residues. This CDR3 reads CASSPGRGGTIYF. CDR3 DNA: TGTGCCAGCAGCCCCGGGCGGGGAGGCACCATATATTTT.

The gene calls are TRBV5-5 and TRBJ1-3; D not certain. CDR3 length equals 15 residues. Germline V CDR1 and CDR2: SGHKS, YYEKEE (reference sequence). V lost 4 bases and J lost 0, with 11 bases in between. The CDR3 is CASSPGLHSGNTIYF. The CDR3 region has the DNA TGTGCCAGCAGCCCCGGACTCCACTCTGGAAACACCATATATTTT.

This clone turned up a few times. The V call is TRBV24-1, the J call TRBJ2-7; a weak D match, TRBD1 (6 bases). Trimming shortened V by 4 bases and J by 2 bases, and 17 bases separated the two germline ends. The CDR3 runs to 16 residues. Germline CDR1 reads KGHDR; CDR2 reads SFDVKD. CDR3 protein: CATSDMGPTGTYEQYF. DNA for the CDR3: TGTGCCACCAGTGACATGGGCCCGACAGGTACCTACGAGCAGTACTTC.

The rearrangement links TRBV7-3 to TRBJ2-1, with D uncertain. Germline CDR1 and CDR2: SGHTA and FQGTGA. This CDR3 spans 13 amino acids. The ends were cut back, 3 bases at V and 8 bases at J, with 11 bases in the middle. CDR3 residues: CASSFGQSDEQFF. The CDR3 coding sequence is TGTGCCAGCAGCTTTGGTCAGTCAGATGAGCAGTTCTTC.

This clone was recorded only once. The gene calls are TRBV3-1 (or the pseudogene TRBV3-2) and TRBJ2-5, with 9 bases fitting TRBD2. Per the germline V gene, CDR1 is LGHDT and CDR2 is YNNKEL (reference sequence). The J segment lost 4 bases and the V segment lost 4 bases, leaving 7 bases of the junction unmatched. The CDR3 totals 15 residues. The CDR3 nucleotides read TGTGCCAGCAGCCCGCGGGAGGGTATAAGAGAGACCCAGTACTTC. It specifies CASSPREGIRETQYF.

The V and J genes are TRBV28 and TRBJ1-6, with D uncertain. The germline V gene has CDR1 MDHEN and CDR2 SYDVKM. The V and J ends lost 4 bases and 8 bases respectively, with 3 bases between them. The CDR3 length is 11 residues. In nucleotides, the CDR3 is TGTGCCAGCAGTTCCTATTCACCCCTCCACTTT. Translated: CASSSYSPLHF.

CDR3: CASSYYAALDSPLHF. As DNA, the CDR3 is TGTGCCAGCAGTTACTATGCAGCTCTAGACTCACCCCTCCACTTT. The rearrangement joins TRBV6-5 to TRBJ1-6; D remains unclear. The V and J ends lost 1 base and 10 bases respectively, with 14 bases between them. This CDR3 contains 15 residues. Per the germline V gene, CDR1 is MNHEY and CDR2 is SVGAGI.

The rearrangement links TRBV9 to TRBJ1-1; D unclear. Germline CDR1 is SGDLS and CDR2 is YYNGEE. This CDR3 contains 13 residues. Trimming left V 0 bases short and J 5 bases short, with 8 bases between. CDR3 region: CASSVEPSTEAFF. Written as DNA, the CDR3 is TGTGCCAGCAGCGTAGAGCCTTCAACTGAAGCTTTCTTT.

The V gene is TRBV11-2, the J gene TRBJ1-5, with TRBD1 matching over 10 bases. CDR3 length: 15 residues. Germline trimming cut 5 bases from V and 4 bases from J; bases unmatched to any gene: 5. Germline loops: CDR1 SGHAT, CDR2 FQNNGV. For the CDR3, the DNA is TGTGCCAGCAGCCCCCTGGGACAGGGGAATCAGCCCCAGCATTTT. Protein sequence: CASSPLGQGNQPQHF.

The chain joins TRBV6-5 to TRBJ1-1, with unresolved D. This CDR3 comprises 14 residues. Germline-derived CDR1 and CDR2 are MNHEY and SVGAGI. The V end was cut by 2 bases, the J end by 4 bases, with 11 bases between. This chain's CDR3 is CASSYHKRVTEAFF. Written as DNA, the CDR3 is TGTGCCAGCAGTTACCACAAACGGGTCACTGAAGCTTTCTTT.

For the CDR3, the DNA is TGTGCCACCTCGTTGGGGACAGGCTCCTACGAGCAGTACTTC. Protein product: CATSLGTGSYEQYF. This chain links TRBV15 with TRBJ2-7, with 8 bases fitting TRBD1. Losses at the gene ends were 8 bases for V and 0 bases for J; bases not matched to a gene: 6. There are 14 residues in the CDR3. Germline CDR1 is LNHNV and CDR2 is YYDKDF (reference sequence).

As regards this clone: A much larger clone lies one base from this, so it may be a read error. This rearrangement joins TRBV12-3 or TRBV12-4 to TRBJ1-1, with 7 nucleotides matching TRBD1. This CDR3 contains 10 residues. The ends lost 5 bases at V and 10 bases at J; junction bases unmatched: 1. The CDR3: CASSRQGAFF. The CDR3 bases are TGTGCCAGCAGTCGACAGGGAGCTTTCTTT.

The CDR3 loop is CASSWRATNYGYTF. CDR3 bases: TGTGCCAGCAGTTGGAGGGCAACTAACTATGGCTACACCTTC. The J gene is TRBJ1-2, the V gene TRBV6-5; D gene ambiguous. The germline V gene encodes CDR1 MNHEY and CDR2 SVGAGI. The CDR3 covers 14 residues. Between the trimmed V and J ends, which lost 4 bases and 0 bases, there was a span of 9 bases.

This sequence joins TRBV20-1 and TRBJ2-7, with 11 bases lining up with TRBD2. V lost 3 bases and J lost 4; bases outside the gene matches: 11. Germline V gene data show CDR1 as DFQATT and CDR2 as SNEGSKA (reference sequence). This CDR3 has 16 amino acids. CDR3: CSASGSSGGFGYEQYF. CDR3 DNA sequence: TGCAGTGCTAGTGGGTCTAGCGGGGGGTTTGGGTACGAGCAGTACTTC.